This T cell receptor beta chain comes out of a study of cytomegalovirus exposure and HLA in healthy donors. Whole-study findings and limits: In a later analysis, donors in an Asian-associated ancestry cluster reportedly had fewer N-insertions in productive TCRs than the cohort mean. Upon later analysis, HLA-associated TCR beta chains proved more clonally expanded than other, equally common chains.

This clone was picked up one time. The antigen remains undetermined. An end of the junction does not agree with germline; a read error may underlie this. In the PCR, 60 Vbeta and 13 Jbeta primers were used. Generated by immunoSEQ multiplex PCR, the TCRdb table keeps only in-frame clones and is missing some. The top ten clones hold around 6.6% of a sample with 150,000 to 200,000 clones, roughly 80% of them seen once. The TCR originated in a male donor in good health and CMV-seropositive. Sequencing was done on a sample of PBMCs.

The CDR3 sequence is CSSSGPGTGAADTQYF. Here the CDR3 DNA reads TGTTCCAGCAGCGGACCCGGGACAGGGGCGGCAGATACGCAGTATTTT. The chain recombines TRBV7-9 with TRBJ2-3, with 10 bases fitting TRBD1. The CDR3 contains 16 residues. The germline CDR1 and CDR2 sequences are SEHNR and FQNEAQ (reference sequence).